This T cell receptor beta chain was found in a study of blood T cell repertoires in COVID-19. This CDR3 spans 15 amino acids. V gave up 3 bases and J gave up 5 bases; unmatched junction bases: 8. Germline loops: CDR1 SGHRS, CDR2 YFSETQ. Only in-frame clones appear in the TCRdb table, and some are missing; sequencing was by immunoSEQ multiplex PCR. The table has 150,000 or so clones, 88% seen once. The chain has TRBV5-1 and TRBJ2-7; 10 bases agree with TRBD1. The source material was PBMCs or T cells enriched from blood (not recorded which). This TCR was recovered from a woman between 50 and 59 years old who had recovered from COVID-19. The CDR3 spells CASSSPGTGENEQYF. The CDR3 DNA sequence: TGCGCCAGCAGCTCTCCCGGGACAGGGGAAAACGAGCAGTACTTC.